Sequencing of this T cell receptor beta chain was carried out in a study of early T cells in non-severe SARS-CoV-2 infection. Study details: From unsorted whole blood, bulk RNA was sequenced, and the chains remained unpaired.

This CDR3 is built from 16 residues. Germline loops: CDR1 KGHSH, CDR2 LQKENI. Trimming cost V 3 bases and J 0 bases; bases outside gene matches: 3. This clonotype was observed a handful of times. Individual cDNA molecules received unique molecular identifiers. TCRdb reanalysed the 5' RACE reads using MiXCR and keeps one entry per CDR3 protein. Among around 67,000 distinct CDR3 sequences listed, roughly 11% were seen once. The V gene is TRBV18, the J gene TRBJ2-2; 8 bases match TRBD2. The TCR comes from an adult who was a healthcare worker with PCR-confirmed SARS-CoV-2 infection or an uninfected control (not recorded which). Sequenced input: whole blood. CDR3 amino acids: CASSPSGGANTGELFF. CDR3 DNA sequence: TGTGCCAGCTCACCCAGCGGGGGCGCGAACACCGGGGAGCTGTTTTTT.